Described below is a single TCR beta chain sequence and its context. These data originate in a study of blood T cell repertoires in COVID-19. TCRdb keeps only in-frame clones here, not all; method: immunoSEQ multiplex PCR. The table has roughly 70,000 clones, 90% seen once. This sequence originates from a man aged 50-59 years with COVID-19, enrolled during active disease. The sequenced material came from peripheral blood.

This CDR3 is CASSRQGFESGYTF. The CDR3 nucleotides read TGTGCCAGCAGTAGACAGGGGTTCGAGAGTGGCTACACCTTC. The J gene is TRBJ1-2, the V gene TRBV28; 8 nucleotides line up with TRBD1. The CDR3 sequence is 14 residues long. Germline trimming cut 5 bases from V and 7 bases from J; bases unmatched to any gene: 9. The germline V gene encodes CDR1 MDHEN and CDR2 SYDVKM.